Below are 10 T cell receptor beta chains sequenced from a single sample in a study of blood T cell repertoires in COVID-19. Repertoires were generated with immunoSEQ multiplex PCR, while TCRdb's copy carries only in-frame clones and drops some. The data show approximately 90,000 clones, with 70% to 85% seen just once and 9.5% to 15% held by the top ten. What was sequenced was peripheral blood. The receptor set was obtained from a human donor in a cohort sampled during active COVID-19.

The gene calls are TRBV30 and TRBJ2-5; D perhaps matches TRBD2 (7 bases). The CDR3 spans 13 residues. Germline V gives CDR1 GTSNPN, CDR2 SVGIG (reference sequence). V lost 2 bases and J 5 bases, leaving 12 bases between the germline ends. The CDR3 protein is CAWSRGGRETQYF. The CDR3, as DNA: TGTGCCTGGAGTAGGGGGGGCAGGGAGACCCAGTACTTC.

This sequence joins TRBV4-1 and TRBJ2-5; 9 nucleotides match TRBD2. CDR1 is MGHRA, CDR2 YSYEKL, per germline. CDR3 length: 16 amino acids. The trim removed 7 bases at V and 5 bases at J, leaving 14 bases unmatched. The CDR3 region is CASTVDGAGGEETQYF. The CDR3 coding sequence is TGCGCCAGCACAGTGGACGGAGCGGGAGGAGAGGAGACCCAGTACTTC.

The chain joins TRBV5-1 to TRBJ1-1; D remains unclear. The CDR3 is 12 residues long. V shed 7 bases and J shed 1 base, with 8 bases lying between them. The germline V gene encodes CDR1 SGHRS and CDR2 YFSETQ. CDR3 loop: CASHSPNTEAFF. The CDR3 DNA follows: TGCGCCAGCCACAGCCCGAACACTGAAGCTTTCTTT.

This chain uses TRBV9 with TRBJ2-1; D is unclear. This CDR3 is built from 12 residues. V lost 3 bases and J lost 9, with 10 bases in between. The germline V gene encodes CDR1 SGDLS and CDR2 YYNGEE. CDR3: CASSANSGEQFF. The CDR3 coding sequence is TGTGCCAGCAGCGCCAATAGTGGTGAGCAGTTCTTC.

CDR3 sequence (DNA): TGTGCCAGCAGCCAAGAGGTGACAGGCGGGTCGTCACCCCTCCACTTT. Its protein product is CASSQEVTGGSSPLHF. V and J are TRBV3-1 (or the pseudogene TRBV3-2) and TRBJ1-6; possible D gene TRBD1, 6 bases. Germline V gene lookup returns CDR1 LGHDT and CDR2 YNNKEL (reference sequence). The CDR3 totals 16 residues. The ends were cut back, 0 bases at V and 10 bases at J, with 16 bases in the middle.

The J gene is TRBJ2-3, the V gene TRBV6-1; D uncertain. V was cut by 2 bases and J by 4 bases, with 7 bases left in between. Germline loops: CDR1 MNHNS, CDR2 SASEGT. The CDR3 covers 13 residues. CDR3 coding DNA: TGTGCCAGCAGTGAACAGTTCCCAGATACGCAGTATTTT. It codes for CASSEQFPDTQYF.

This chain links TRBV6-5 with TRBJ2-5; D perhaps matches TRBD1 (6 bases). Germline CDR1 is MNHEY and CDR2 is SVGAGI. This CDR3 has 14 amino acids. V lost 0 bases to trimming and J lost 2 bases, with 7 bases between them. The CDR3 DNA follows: TGTGCCAGCAGTTACTCTGGACAGCAAGAGACCCAGTACTTC. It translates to CASSYSGQQETQYF.

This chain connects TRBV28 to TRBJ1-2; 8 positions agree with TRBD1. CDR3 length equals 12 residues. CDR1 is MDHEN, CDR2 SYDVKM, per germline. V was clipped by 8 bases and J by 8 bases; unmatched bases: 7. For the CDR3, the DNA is TGTGCCAGCCGGACAGGGTTTGGGGGCTACACCTTC. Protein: CASRTGFGGYTF.

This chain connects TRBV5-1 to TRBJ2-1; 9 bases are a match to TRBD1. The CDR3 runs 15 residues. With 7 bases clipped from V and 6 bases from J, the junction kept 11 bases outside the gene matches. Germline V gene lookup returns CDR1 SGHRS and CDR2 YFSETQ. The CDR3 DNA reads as TGCGCCAGCTTAGAAGGGACAGGGAGTACCAATGAGCAGTTCTTC. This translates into CASLEGTGSTNEQFF.

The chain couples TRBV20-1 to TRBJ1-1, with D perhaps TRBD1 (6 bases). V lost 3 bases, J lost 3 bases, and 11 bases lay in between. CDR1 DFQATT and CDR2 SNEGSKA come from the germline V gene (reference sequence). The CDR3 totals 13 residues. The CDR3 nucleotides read TGCAGTGCTAGTGCAGGGGCCCACACTGAAGCTTTCTTT. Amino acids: CSASAGAHTEAFF.